This T cell receptor beta chain was recorded in a study of blood T cell repertoires in COVID-19. Seattle cases were enrolled at active infection and followed longitudinally. The V gene end was trimmed by 6 bases and the J gene end by 2 bases; junction bases not matched to a gene: 2. This CDR3 region has 13 residues. Method: immunoSEQ multiplex PCR; TCRdb's copy keeps in-frame clones and lacks some. Of over 85,000 clones in the sample, roughly 88% were seen once. The receptor's source is a woman aged 80 or over with COVID-19, enrolled during active disease. The specimen was peripheral blood. The chain joins TRBV12-3 or TRBV12-4 to TRBJ2-5, with TRBD1 identical over 8 bases. The CDR3 reads CASRDRVQETQYF. In DNA, the CDR3 is TGTGCCAGCAGGGACAGGGTACAAGAGACCCAGTACTTC.